This TCR beta chain was profiled in a study of T cells in Graves' hyperthyroidism and ophthalmopathy. Any patient presenting with uncontrolled infection, other autoimmune disease, pregnancy or lactation was left out. Details on this clonotype: The antigen is not known. It may be a read error: a sequence one base away is much more abundant.

CDR1 and CDR2 from the germline V gene are MNHNS and SASEGT. The CDR3 covers 13 residues. The CDR3 regions of TCR beta were amplified from RNA transcripts. The TCR CDR3 first-round RT-PCR relied on the HTBI primer set. TCRdb re-called the multiplex PCR reads with MiXCR, one entry per CDR3 protein. Of roughly 500,000 distinct CDR3 sequences listed, over 45% are singletons. General observations from the study: Separating ophthalmopathy from stable hyperthyroidism was achieved by a 13 V-J model. Most expanded thyroid clonotypes above 0.001 recurred in blood.

The origin of this receptor is an adult woman with Graves' disease, either hyperthyroidism or ophthalmopathy (not recorded which). The rearrangement links TRBV6-1 to TRBJ1-1; D uncertain. Specimen: peripheral blood or thyroid tissue (not recorded which). CDR3 residues: CAISVFRNTEAFF. CDR3 sequence (DNA): TGTGCCATCAGTGTGTTTCGGAACACTGAAGCTTTCTTT.